This TCR beta chain was retrieved from a study of identical twins. Study-level findings and limits: High-abundance cord blood beta clonotypes had fewer insertions; memory repertoires showed none. The study found excess low generation probability among twin-shared out-of-frame alpha sequences.

Unique molecular identifiers were present on cDNA, and template switching added a universal primer site. In TCRdb, the 5' RACE reads were re-called with MiXCR into one record per CDR3 protein. The profile shows some 560,000 distinct CDR3 sequences, just under 10% of them singletons. V was cut by 4 bases and J by 2 bases, with 10 bases left in between. This CDR3 has 14 residues. With no exceptions, donors were healthy Caucasians. This clonotype appeared many times. The antigen is undetermined. Another study also made use of these data, one on yellow fever vaccine responses in identical twins.

The sample consisted of PBMCs. This TCR was recovered from a woman aged 18-29 years in good health. This chain connects TRBV12-3 or TRBV12-4 to TRBJ2-3; D remains ambiguous. The DNA for the CDR3 is TGTGCCAGCAGTTCGTCCGGGTTCACAGATACGCAGTATTTT. Amino acid sequence: CASSSSGFTDTQYF.